This TCR beta chain was identified during a study of patients and donors after allogeneic stem cell transplantation. Each CDR3 protein gets one entry after TCRdb re-called the RT-PCR reads with MiXCR. The sample holds approximately 200,000 distinct CDR3 sequences, 35% to 45% seen once. The ends lost 6 bases at V and 3 bases at J; junction bases unmatched: 5. CDR3 length equals 15 residues. This receptor was identified in a human donor who was either an allogeneic HSCT recipient or a stem cell or donor lymphocyte infusion donor (not recorded which). It is not recorded whose cells these are; they may come from a transplant donor. J is TRBJ2-5 and V is TRBV12-3 or TRBV12-4; 12 bases are a match to TRBD2. The sequenced material came from blood, either unsorted or a sorted T cell fraction (not recorded which). The CDR3 nucleotides are TGTGCCAGCAGGTCTAGCGGGGGGGAAAAAGAGACCCAGTACTTC. Amino acids: CASRSSGGEKETQYF.